A selection of T cell receptor beta chains follows, all from one sample in a study of somatic mutations in cytotoxic T cells in rheumatoid arthritis. Some clones are missing from TCRdb's copy, which holds only in-frame ones; the method was immunoSEQ multiplex PCR. The sample lists 12,000 to 15,000 clones; 65% to 75% were seen once. Sequenced input: CD8+ T cells sorted from blood. The receptors shown here come from an adult with rheumatoid arthritis. Both conserved end residues are part of each CDR3. A D gene is named only where the DNA matches it firmly. Size is omitted from some rows. Given values are once, few, many or a class for expanded clones.

>TRBV19|.|TRBD1|TRBJ1-4
CASSIQGANEKLFF
TGTGCCAGTAGTATTCAGGGGGCTAATGAAAAACTGTTTTTT
>TRBV30|.|.|TRBJ1-4
CAWSFPGLSNEKLFF
TGTGCCTGGAGTTTCCCAGGACTCTCTAATGAAAAACTGTTTTTT
>TRBV5-5|.|.|TRBJ2-2
CASSLEDSFLNTGELFF
TGTGCCAGCAGCTTGGAAGACTCATTCTTGAACACCGGGGAGCTGTTTTTT
>TRBV15|.|.|TRBJ2-2
CATSSAGGELFF
TGTGCCACCAGCAGTGCGGGTGGGGAGCTGTTTTTT
>TRBV6-4|.|TRBD2|TRBJ2-1
CASSDFGGASGEQFF
TGTGCCAGCAGTGACTTCGGGGGGGCCTCAGGTGAGCAGTTCTTC
>TRBV4-1|.|.|TRBJ2-5
CASSQGDNQETQYF
TGCGCCAGCAGCCAAGGGGACAACCAAGAGACCCAGTACTTC
>TRBV6-1|.|.|TRBJ2-1
CASRGQGGDSNEQFF
TGTGCCAGCAGAGGGCAGGGGGGGGACAGCAATGAGCAGTTCTTC
>TRBV5-5|.|.|TRBJ2-7
CASSLDSGPYEQYF
TGTGCCAGCAGCTTGGACTCCGGGCCCTACGAGCAGTACTTC
>TRBV6-1|.|TRBD2|TRBJ2-7
CASSGGGYEQYF
TGTGCCAGCAGCGGGGGGGGGTACGAGCAGTACTTC
>TRBV27|.|TRBD1|TRBJ2-7
CASSPGQGGAGVAYEQYF
TGTGCCAGCAGTCCCGGACAGGGGGGCGCGGGGGTTGCCTACGAGCAGTACTTC
>TRBV4-1|once|.|TRBJ2-7
CASSQASGDSYEQYF
TGCGCCAGCAGCCAAGCTTCAGGGGACTCCTACGAGCAGTACTTC
>TRBV4-1|.|.|TRBJ1-6
CASGQRPLHF
TGCGCCAGCGGTCAGCGGCCCCTCCACTTT
>TRBV30|once|TRBD2|TRBJ2-1
CAWSDSGGAVGEQFF
TGTGCCTGGTCCGATAGCGGGGGGGCCGTGGGTGAGCAGTTCTTC
>TRBV11-1|few|TRBD1|TRBJ1-6
CASSSRGNNSPLHF
TGTGCCAGCAGCTCCAGGGGGAATAATTCACCCCTCCACTTT
>TRBV6-1|.|.|TRBJ2-1
CATYLSGLDEQFF
TGTGCCACCTACCTATCGGGGTTAGACGAGCAGTTCTTC
>TRBV19|.|.|TRBJ2-1
CASSIGIGNEQFF
TGTGCCAGTAGTATTGGGATCGGGAATGAGCAGTTCTTC
>TRBV7-6|few|.|TRBJ2-7
CASSLTGLDEQYF
TGTGCCAGCAGCTTAACAGGGCTGGACGAGCAGTACTTC
>TRBV19|.|.|TRBJ1-3
CASSIQGYDSGNTIYF
TGTGCCAGTAGTATTCAGGGGTACGACTCTGGAAACACCATATATTTT
>TRBV9|.|.|TRBJ2-1
CASSPGGEFDNEQFF
TGTGCCAGCAGCCCCGGAGGGGAATTCGACAATGAACAGTTCTTC
>TRBV19|.|TRBD1|TRBJ1-5
CASRHGTGGMSNQPQHF
TGTGCCAGCCGACACGGGACAGGGGGTATGAGCAATCAGCCCCAGCATTTT
>TRBV30|.|.|TRBJ2-7
CAWSVSAAYEQYF
TGTGCCTGGAGTGTATCAGCGGCCTACGAGCAGTACTTC
>TRBV7-9|.|TRBD2|TRBJ2-1
CASSLTASGGNEQFF
TGTGCCAGCAGCTTAACGGCTAGCGGGGGCAATGAGCAGTTCTTC
>TRBV27|.|.|TRBJ1-5
CASSLGRGQPQHF
TGTGCCAGCAGTTTAGGCAGGGGTCAGCCCCAGCATTTT
>TRBV2|.|.|TRBJ1-3
CASSEFGGSGNTIYF
TGTGCCAGCAGTGAATTCGGGGGCTCTGGAAACACCATATATTTT
>TRBV28|.|.|TRBJ2-3
CASSSRGRGPSTDTQYF
TGTGCCAGCAGTTCAAGGGGCAGGGGCCCTAGCACAGATACGCAGTATTTT
>TRBV14|.|.|TRBJ1-2
CASSQAGDGYTF
TGTGCCAGCAGCCAAGCTGGGGATGGCTACACCTTC
>TRBV6-6|.|TRBD1|TRBJ1-2
CASSLTGNYYGYTF
TGTGCCAGCAGTTTGACAGGGAATTACTATGGCTACACCTTC
>TRBV6-5|.|.|TRBJ1-2
CASSYQGGSGGYTF
TGTGCCAGCAGTTATCAGGGAGGAAGTGGGGGCTACACCTTC
>TRBV9|.|TRBD1|TRBJ2-7
CASSVGGQGAGEQYF
TGTGCCAGCAGCGTAGGAGGACAGGGGGCGGGCGAGCAGTACTTC
>TRBV19|once|.|TRBJ2-7
CAAGSTSLYEQYF
TGTGCCGCCGGGTCGACTAGTTTGTACGAGCAGTACTTC
>TRBV27|once|.|TRBJ1-1
CASSLSTGGNTEAFF
TGTGCCAGCAGTTTATCTACCGGGGGCAACACTGAAGCTTTCTTT
>TRBV14|.|TRBD1|TRBJ2-7
CASSQPDRGQEQYF
TGTGCCAGCAGCCAACCGGACAGGGGTCAAGAGCAGTACTTC
>TRBV15|.|.|TRBJ2-1
CATSTTGTDEQFF
TGTGCCACCAGCACTACAGGGACCGATGAGCAGTTCTTC
>TRBV2|.|.|TRBJ1-6
CASRGINSAQSNSPLHF
TGTGCCAGCAGGGGAATCAACAGCGCCCAAAGTAATTCACCCCTCCACTTT
>TRBV11-1|.|.|TRBJ2-7
CASSFDQGGEQYF
TGTGCCAGCAGCTTTGATCAGGGAGGCGAGCAGTACTTC
>TRBV6-1|few|.|TRBJ2-7
CAVTGTALSEQYF
TGTGCCGTCACCGGGACCGCACTCTCCGAGCAGTACTTC
>TRBV6-5|.|TRBD1|TRBJ2-2
CASSFAGGQGTGELFF
TGTGCCAGCAGTTTCGCCGGTGGACAGGGGACCGGGGAGCTGTTTTTT
>TRBV27|.|.|TRBJ1-1
CASSLQLNTEAFF
TGTGCCAGCAGTCTTCAGCTGAACACTGAAGCTTTCTTT
>TRBV7-6|.|.|TRBJ1-1
CASSLASAANTEAFF
TGTGCCAGCAGCTTAGCGTCGGCAGCGAACACTGAAGCTTTCTTT
>TRBV28|.|TRBD2|TRBJ2-1
CASSAGGDFYNEQFF
TGTGCCAGCAGTGCCGGGGGGGACTTTTACAATGAGCAGTTCTTC
>TRBV30|.|TRBD1|TRBJ2-5
CACTPTGAPLETQYF
TGTGCCTGCACCCCGACAGGGGCGCCCCTAGAGACCCAGTACTTC
>TRBV6-1|.|TRBD2|TRBJ2-7
CASSESWLAGTTYEQYF
TGTGCCAGCAGTGAAAGTTGGCTAGCGGGGACCACCTACGAGCAGTACTTC
>TRBV19|.|.|TRBJ1-1
CASRQNLNTEAFF
TGTGCCAGTAGGCAGAACCTGAACACTGAAGCTTTCTTT
>TRBV9|.|.|TRBJ2-7
CASSPTNSYEQYF
TGTGCCAGCAGCCCGACAAACTCCTACGAGCAGTACTTC
>TRBV28|.|.|TRBJ1-1
CASSPPGSGTEAFF
TGTGCCAGCAGTCCCCCGGGGTCAGGGACTGAAGCTTTCTTT
>TRBV2|.|.|TRBJ1-2
CAIQYSSYGYTF
TGTGCCATCCAGTACAGCTCCTATGGCTACACCTTC
>TRBV29-1|.|.|TRBJ2-2
CSVEDPWTASNTGELFF
TGCAGCGTTGAAGATCCTTGGACAGCCTCGAACACCGGGGAGCTGTTTTTT
>TRBV9|.|TRBD1|TRBJ2-7
CASSVGGGSEQYF
TGTGCCAGCAGCGTAGGAGGGGGCTCCGAGCAGTACTTC
>TRBV19|.|.|TRBJ1-1
CASSLTPTVQAFF
TGTGCCAGTAGTTTGACCCCGACAGTGCAAGCTTTCTTT
>TRBV9|.|.|TRBJ2-5
CASSVVGSQETQYF
TGTGCCAGCAGCGTAGTTGGGTCCCAAGAGACCCAGTACTTC
>TRBV30|few|.|TRBJ1-1
CACKKVNTEAFF
TGTGCCTGTAAAAAGGTGAACACTGAAGCTTTCTTT
>TRBV11-2|.|TRBD1|TRBJ2-7
CASSLYRGHDYEQYF
TGTGCCAGCAGCTTGTACAGGGGCCACGACTACGAGCAGTACTTC
>TRBV2|.|TRBD1|TRBJ2-7
CASTFSRGTGGVEQYF
TGTGCCAGCACCTTCTCCCGAGGGACAGGGGGGGTCGAGCAGTACTTC
>TRBV4-1|.|.|TRBJ1-6
CASSQDRWTRGDSPLHF
TGCGCCAGCAGCCAAGATAGGTGGACTCGAGGGGATTCACCCCTCCACTTT
>TRBV9|.|.|TRBJ1-1
CASSVSGDVNTEAFF
TGTGCCAGCAGCGTATCGGGAGATGTGAACACTGAAGCTTTCTTT
>TRBV1|.|.|TRBJ2-7
CTSSQKDRGREQYF
TGCACCAGCAGCCAGAAGGACAGGGGGCGCGAGCAGTACTTC
>TRBV6-5|.|.|TRBJ1-1
CASSYGENAEAFF
TGTGCCAGCAGTTACGGGGAGAATGCTGAAGCTTTCTTT